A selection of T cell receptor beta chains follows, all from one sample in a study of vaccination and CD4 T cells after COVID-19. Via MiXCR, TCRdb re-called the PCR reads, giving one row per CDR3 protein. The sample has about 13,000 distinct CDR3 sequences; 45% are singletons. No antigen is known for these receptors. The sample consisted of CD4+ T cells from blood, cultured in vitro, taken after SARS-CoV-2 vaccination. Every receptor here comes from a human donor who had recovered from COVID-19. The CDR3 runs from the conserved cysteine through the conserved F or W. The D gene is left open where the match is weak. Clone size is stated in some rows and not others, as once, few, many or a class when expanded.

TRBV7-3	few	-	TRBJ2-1	TGTGCCAGCAGCGGAATGACGGATGAGCAGTTCTTC	CASSGMTDEQFF
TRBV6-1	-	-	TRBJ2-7	TGTGCCAGCAGTGAAAGGAGCGGAGCCTACGAGCAGTACTTC	CASSERSGAYEQYF
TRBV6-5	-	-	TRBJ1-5	TGTGCCAGCAGTTACCAAAAAAGCAATCAGCCCCAGCATTTT	CASSYQKSNQPQHF
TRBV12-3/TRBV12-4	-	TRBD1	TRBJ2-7	TGTGCCAGCAGTTTGGAGGACAGGACCTACGAGCAGTACTTC	CASSLEDRTYEQYF
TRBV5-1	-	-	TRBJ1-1	TGCGCCAGCAGCTTGGGGGCGAACACTGAAGCTTTCTTT	CASSLGANTEAFF
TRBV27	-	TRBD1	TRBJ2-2	TGTGCCAGCAGTTCCCAATACAGGGGGCCCACCGGGGAGCTGTTTTTT	CASSSQYRGPTGELFF
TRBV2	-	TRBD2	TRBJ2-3	TGTGCCAGCAGTGCGGCATGGAGGCGGGAGGATTCGGATACGCAGTATTTT	CASSAAWRREDSDTQYF
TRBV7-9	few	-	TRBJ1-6	TGTGCCAGCAGCCCCCCCGGGTCTCGGCATTCACCCCTCCACTTT	CASSPPGSRHSPLHF
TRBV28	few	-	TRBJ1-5	TGTGCCAGCACCCTATCGGGGGTTCTTTACCAGCCCCAGCATTTT	CASTLSGVLYQPQHF
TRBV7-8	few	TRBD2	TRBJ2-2	TGTGCCAGCAGAGGAGCGGGAGCTAGGTTGGGGGGCGGGGAGCTGTTTTTT	CASRGAGARLGGGELFF
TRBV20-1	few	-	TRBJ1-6	TGCAGTGCAGGGGAGTTCACCTATAATTCACCCCTCCACTTT	CSAGEFTYNSPLHF
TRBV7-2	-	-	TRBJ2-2	TGTGCCAGCAGCCCCTGGAGTTCGAACACCGGGGAGCTGTTTTTT	CASSPWSSNTGELFF
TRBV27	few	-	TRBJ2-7	TGTGCCAGCAGTTTTCGGGTCGGGGGCTACGAGCAGTACTTC	CASSFRVGGYEQYF
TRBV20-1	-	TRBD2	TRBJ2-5	TGCAGTGCTGGCGGGGGATCCTCCCAAGAGACCCAGTACTTC	CSAGGGSSQETQYF
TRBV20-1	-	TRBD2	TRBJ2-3	TGCAGTGTGAGCACTCGCCTAGCGGGAGCGGGAGATGCGCAGTATTTT	CSVSTRLAGAGDAQYF
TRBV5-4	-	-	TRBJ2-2	TGTGCCAGCAGCTTAGAACACGCGAACACCGGGGAGCTGTTTTTT	CASSLEHANTGELFF
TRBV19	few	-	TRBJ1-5	TGTGCCAGTAGTATAGGATCAGGGATAAGCAATCAGCCCCAGCATTTT	CASSIGSGISNQPQHF
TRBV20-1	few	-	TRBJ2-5	TGCAGTGCTAGAGGTCGCCAAGAGACCCAGTACTTC	CSARGRQETQYF
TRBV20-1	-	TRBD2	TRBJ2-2	TGCAGCGTTTACACTAGCGCGAACACCGGGGAGCTGTTTTTT	CSVYTSANTGELFF
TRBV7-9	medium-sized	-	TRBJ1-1	TGTGCCAGCAGCTCGGGCCAGGAGAACACTGAAGCTTTCTTT	CASSSGQENTEAFF
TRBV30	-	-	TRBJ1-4	TGTGCCTGGAGGACAACGCGAAATGAAAAACTGTTTTTT	CAWRTTRNEKLFF
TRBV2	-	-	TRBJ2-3	TGTGCCAGCAGAAGTTCTCACCTTACCACAGATACGCAGTATTTT	CASRSSHLTTDTQYF
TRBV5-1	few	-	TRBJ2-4	TGCGCCAGCAGCTTGGAGAATGAAAACATTCAGTACTTC	CASSLENENIQYF
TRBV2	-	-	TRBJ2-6	TGTGCCAGCAGTGAAGCGTCCAGGGTAGCCGTCCTGACTTTC	CASSEASRVAVLTF
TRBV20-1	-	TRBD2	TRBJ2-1	TGCAGTGCTAGGGGTCCAGCGGGAGGGAGATACAATGAGCAGTTCTTC	CSARGPAGGRYNEQFF
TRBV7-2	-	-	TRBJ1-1	TGTGCCAGCAGCTACCGAGGGGGAAACACTGAAGCTTTCTTT	CASSYRGGNTEAFF
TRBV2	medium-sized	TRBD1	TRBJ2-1	TGTGCCAGTTCCCGGGACAGGGATTACAATGAGCAGTTCTTC	CASSRDRDYNEQFF
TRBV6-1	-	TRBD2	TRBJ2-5	TGTGCCAGCACCAAGGGACTAGCGGGAGTATTTGAGACCCAGTACTTC	CASTKGLAGVFETQYF
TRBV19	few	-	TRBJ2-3	TGTGCCAGTAGTATGGGAGATACGCAGTATTTT	CASSMGDTQYF
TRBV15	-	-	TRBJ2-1	TGTGCCACCAGCAGAGATCGCGGGGTCTACAATGAGCAGTTCTTC	CATSRDRGVYNEQFF
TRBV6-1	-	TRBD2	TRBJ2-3	TGTGCCAGCAGAGGGGTCGGGACTAACCACACAGATACGCAGTATTTT	CASRGVGTNHTDTQYF
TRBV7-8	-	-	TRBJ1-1	TGTGCCAGCAGGCGACAGGTGAACACTGAAGCTTTCTTT	CASRRQVNTEAFF
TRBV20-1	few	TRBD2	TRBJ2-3	TGCAGTGCTAGAGATTCTAGTGGACTAGCGGGGGGCACAGATACGCAGTATTTT	CSARDSSGLAGGTDTQYF
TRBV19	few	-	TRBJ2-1	TGTGCCAGTAGTAGCATTGATTGGAGGGAGCAGTTCTTC	CASSSIDWREQFF
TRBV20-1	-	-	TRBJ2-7	TGCAGTGCTGGCGGGATTGCCTACGAGCAGTACTTC	CSAGGIAYEQYF
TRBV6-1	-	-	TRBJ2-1	TGTGCCAGCTGCCGGGACGGGAGCTCCTACAATGAGCAGTTCTTC	CASCRDGSSYNEQFF
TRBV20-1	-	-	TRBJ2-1	TGCAGTGCCGTAACCGGGACCTCGAACAATGAGCAGTTCTTC	CSAVTGTSNNEQFF
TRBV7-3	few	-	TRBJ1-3	TGTGCCAGCAGCCCCATGTCGGGTGAGGGGGGAACTGGAAACACCATATATTTT	CASSPMSGEGGTGNTIYF
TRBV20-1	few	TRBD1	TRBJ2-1	TGCAGTGCTCCGGACAGGGGCTCCTACAATGAGCAGTTCTTC	CSAPDRGSYNEQFF
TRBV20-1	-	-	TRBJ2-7	TGCAGTGCTACACCCGGGACGCAAGACTACGAGCAGTACTTC	CSATPGTQDYEQYF
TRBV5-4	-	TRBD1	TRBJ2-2	TGTGCCAGCAGCACGAGACAGGGGGCTAGCGGGGAGCTGTTTTTT	CASSTRQGASGELFF
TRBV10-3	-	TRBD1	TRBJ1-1	TGTGCCATCAGAGACAGGGGGGCCGACAACCGGGCTTTCTTT	CAIRDRGADNRAFF
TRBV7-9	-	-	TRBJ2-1	TGTGCCAGCAGCTTAGCTTACACTAGCCCCTACAATGAGCAGTTCTTC	CASSLAYTSPYNEQFF
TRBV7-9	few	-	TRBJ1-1	TGTGCCAGCAGCTCCTATGGGCGCGGGCTGAACACTGAAGCTTTCTTT	CASSSYGRGLNTEAFF
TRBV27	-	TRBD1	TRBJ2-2	TGTGCCAGCAGTTTAATCAACAGGGGCGGCGGGGAGCTGTTTTTT	CASSLINRGGGELFF
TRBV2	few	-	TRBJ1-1	TGTGCCAGCCGACAGGAGGCGAACACTGAAGCTTTCTTT	CASRQEANTEAFF
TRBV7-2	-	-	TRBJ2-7	TGTGCCAGCACCACCAACGCGCTAGGCTCCGAGCAGTACTTC	CASTTNALGSEQYF
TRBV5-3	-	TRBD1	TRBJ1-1	TGTGCCAGCAGCTTGACAGGGGACACTGAAGCTTTCTTT	CASSLTGDTEAFF
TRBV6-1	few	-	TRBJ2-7	TGTGCCAGCAGCTCCCCGATTAGCGGATCCTACGAGCAGTACTTC	CASSSPISGSYEQYF
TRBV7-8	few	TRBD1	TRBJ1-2	TGTGCCAGCAGCTTACAGGGGGCGGACTATGGCTACACCTTC	CASSLQGADYGYTF